The rows below give T cell receptor beta chains drawn from one sample of a study of T cell repertoires in cytomegalovirus infection. TCRdb fed the reads into MiXCR, producing one record per CDR3 protein. The sample lists around 530,000 distinct CDR3 sequences, approximately 15% occurring once. The source material was CD8+ T cells from PBMCs. Receptor source: a human donor in good health (CMV status not recorded). Some clones in this sample may be carry-over from other donors' samples. The CDR3 runs from the conserved cysteine through the conserved F or W. D genes are given only for firm matches. The listing skips clone size in some rows; elsewhere it reads once, few, many or a size class.

CDR3 length: 17
V gene: TRBV25-1
clone size: few
J gene: TRBJ2-7
D gene: TRBD1
CDR3 protein: CASSESRLDRGIYEQYF
CDR3 DNA: TGTGCCAGCAGTGAATCGAGACTGGACAGGGGAATCTACGAGCAGTACTTC

CDR3 length: 19
V gene: TRBV7-9
clone size: NA
J gene: TRBJ2-2
D gene: TRBD1
CDR3 protein: CASSLAFGWTGDVTGELFF
CDR3 DNA: TGTGCCAGCAGCTTAGCGTTTGGGTGGACAGGGGATGTCACCGGGGAGCTGTTTTTT

CDR3 length: 15
V gene: TRBV2
clone size: few
J gene: TRBJ2-7
D gene: TRBD1
CDR3 protein: CASSGLGTEDYEQYF
CDR3 DNA: TGTGCCAGCAGTGGCCTGGGGACAGAGGACTACGAGCAGTACTTC

CDR3 length: 14
V gene: TRBV27
clone size: few
J gene: TRBJ1-5
D gene: TRBD1
CDR3 protein: CASSDRGPGQPQHF
CDR3 DNA: TGTGCCAGCAGTGACAGGGGGCCCGGCCAGCCCCAGCATTTT

CDR3 length: 16
V gene: TRBV20-1
clone size: NA
J gene: TRBJ2-3
D gene: TRBD2
CDR3 protein: CSARGGLAGVTDTQYF
CDR3 DNA: TGCAGTGCTAGAGGGGGACTAGCGGGAGTCACAGATACGCAGTATTTT

CDR3 length: 12
V gene: TRBV27
clone size: NA
J gene: TRBJ1-2
D gene: NA
CDR3 protein: CASSLPGYGYTF
CDR3 DNA: TGTGCCAGCAGTTTGCCCGGCTATGGCTACACCTTC

CDR3 length: 16
V gene: TRBV7-9
clone size: many
J gene: TRBJ2-7
D gene: TRBD1
CDR3 protein: CASSPRQGASLYEQYF
CDR3 DNA: TGTGCCAGCAGCCCCAGACAGGGGGCCTCCCTCTACGAGCAGTACTTC

CDR3 length: 13
V gene: TRBV5-1
clone size: few
J gene: TRBJ2-7
D gene: NA
CDR3 protein: CASSLATAREQYF
CDR3 DNA: TGCGCCAGCAGCTTGGCCACGGCGCGGGAGCAGTACTTC

CDR3 length: 15
V gene: TRBV9
clone size: NA
J gene: TRBJ2-1
D gene: TRBD2
CDR3 protein: CASSVGASGVNEQFF
CDR3 DNA: TGTGCCAGCAGCGTGGGCGCTAGCGGGGTCAATGAGCAGTTCTTC

CDR3 length: 19
V gene: TRBV10-3
clone size: few
J gene: TRBJ2-3
D gene: TRBD1
CDR3 protein: CAISVAPPKGQTYTDTQYF
CDR3 DNA: TGTGCCATCAGTGTAGCGCCCCCTAAGGGACAGACCTACACAGATACGCAGTATTTT

CDR3 length: 13
V gene: TRBV6-4
clone size: NA
J gene: TRBJ1-1
D gene: NA
CDR3 protein: CASSDDGLGEAFF
CDR3 DNA: TGTGCCAGCAGTGACGACGGGCTTGGAGAAGCTTTCTTT

CDR3 length: 15
V gene: TRBV27
clone size: many
J gene: TRBJ2-3
D gene: NA
CDR3 protein: CASSLMRRGTDTQYF
CDR3 DNA: TGTGCCAGCAGTTTAATGCGACGGGGCACAGATACGCAGTATTTT

CDR3 length: 21
V gene: TRBV10-3
clone size: many
J gene: TRBJ2-5
D gene: TRBD2
CDR3 protein: CAISESRSFFGLAGARETQYF
CDR3 DNA: TGTGCCATCAGTGAGTCGAGATCATTCTTTGGACTCGCGGGAGCGAGGGAGACCCAGTACTTC

CDR3 length: 16
V gene: TRBV7-9
clone size: many
J gene: TRBJ2-5
D gene: TRBD1
CDR3 protein: CASSPDRVSLQETQYF
CDR3 DNA: TGTGCCAGCAGCCCGGACAGGGTTTCACTCCAAGAGACCCAGTACTTC

CDR3 length: 14
V gene: TRBV19
clone size: many
J gene: TRBJ2-1
D gene: NA
CDR3 protein: CASSITDSYNEQFF
CDR3 DNA: TGTGCCAGTAGTATCACAGATTCCTACAATGAGCAGTTCTTC

CDR3 length: 15
V gene: TRBV3-1
clone size: NA
J gene: TRBJ2-5
D gene: NA
CDR3 protein: CASSQELTGRETQYF
CDR3 DNA: TGTGCCAGCAGCCAAGAATTAACAGGGAGGGAGACCCAGTACTTC

CDR3 length: 15
V gene: TRBV28
clone size: few
J gene: TRBJ2-7
D gene: TRBD2
CDR3 protein: CASRLGLAASYEQYF
CDR3 DNA: TGTGCCTCGCGTCTGGGACTAGCGGCCTCCTACGAGCAGTACTTC

CDR3 length: 15
V gene: TRBV11-3
clone size: NA
J gene: TRBJ2-1
D gene: NA
CDR3 protein: CASSLSAGIGNEQFF
CDR3 DNA: TGTGCCAGCAGCTTAAGCGCAGGGATTGGCAATGAGCAGTTCTTC

CDR3 length: 18
V gene: TRBV7-6
clone size: many
J gene: TRBJ2-2
D gene: TRBD1
CDR3 protein: CASSSRDRGVEDTGELFF
CDR3 DNA: TGTGCCAGCAGCTCAAGAGACAGGGGGGTAGAGGACACCGGGGAGCTGTTTTTT

CDR3 length: 17
V gene: TRBV24-1
clone size: many
J gene: TRBJ2-1
D gene: NA
CDR3 protein: CATSTGNAELSYNEQFF
CDR3 DNA: TGTGCCACCTCGACAGGAAACGCCGAACTCTCGTACAATGAGCAGTTCTTC

CDR3 length: 14
V gene: TRBV27
clone size: NA
J gene: TRBJ2-3
D gene: NA
CDR3 protein: CASSLRRPTDTQYF
CDR3 DNA: TGTGCCAGCAGTTTAAGACGCCCCACAGATACGCAGTATTTT

CDR3 length: 16
V gene: TRBV28
clone size: many
J gene: TRBJ2-3
D gene: NA
CDR3 protein: CASSFSAEDGSDTQYF
CDR3 DNA: TGTGCCAGCAGCTTCAGCGCCGAAGACGGGTCAGATACGCAGTATTTT

CDR3 length: 14
V gene: TRBV28
clone size: many
J gene: TRBJ2-5
D gene: TRBD1
CDR3 protein: CASSVTGTEETQYF
CDR3 DNA: TGTGCCAGCAGTGTGACAGGGACGGAAGAGACCCAGTACTTC